The entry below gives a single TCR beta chain sequence along with its context. Its antigen is undetermined. A second PCR, run for about 7 to 11 cycles, used a sample-barcoded 5' primer plus a J-beta primer mix. MiXCR, run by TCRdb on the 5' RACE reads, gives a single entry per CDR3 protein. This table holds about 2 million distinct CDR3 sequences, 49% found once. This entry comes from a study of blood T cells in healthy people across ages. General study points: With naive T cell percentage, TCR beta diversity showed a strong correlation. Bulk PBMC profiling left naive and antigen-experienced comparisons inconclusive.

Germline CDR1 reads MDHEN; CDR2 reads SYDVKM. The CDR3 loop spans 15 amino acids. V was pared by 10 bases and J by 1 base, with 7 bases of the junction left unmatched. Each sample provided at least 5.5 micrograms of extracted total RNA. The TCR originated in a woman in her 40s in good health. Material: blood. The rearrangement uses TRBV28 and TRBJ2-5; 12 nucleotides align to TRBD2. Here the CDR3 reads CATRTSGAFQETQYF. CDR3 DNA: TGTGCCACCCGGACTAGCGGGGCCTTCCAAGAGACCCAGTACTTC.